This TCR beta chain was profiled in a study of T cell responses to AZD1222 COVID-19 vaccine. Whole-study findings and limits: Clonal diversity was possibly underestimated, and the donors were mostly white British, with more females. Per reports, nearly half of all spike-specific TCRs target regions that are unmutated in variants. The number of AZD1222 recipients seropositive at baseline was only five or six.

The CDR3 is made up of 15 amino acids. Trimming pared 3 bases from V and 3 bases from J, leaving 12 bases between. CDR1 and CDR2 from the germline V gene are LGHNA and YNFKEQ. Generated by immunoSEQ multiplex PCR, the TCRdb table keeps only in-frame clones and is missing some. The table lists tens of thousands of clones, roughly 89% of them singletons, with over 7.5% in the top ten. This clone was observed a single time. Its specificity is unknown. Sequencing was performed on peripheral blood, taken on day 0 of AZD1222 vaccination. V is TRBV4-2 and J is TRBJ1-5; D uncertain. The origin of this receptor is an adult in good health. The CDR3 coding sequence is TGTGCCAGCAGCCACACAAGAATAGACAATCAGCCCCAGCATTTT. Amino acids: CASSHTRIDNQPQHF.